This passage covers 21 T cell receptor beta chains from one sample sequenced in a study of blood T cell repertoires in COVID-19. Only in-frame clones appear in the TCRdb table, and some are missing; sequencing was by immunoSEQ multiplex PCR. The table records 110,000 to 150,000 clones, roughly 75% of them present only once. The source material was PBMCs or T cells enriched from blood (not recorded which). Source of these receptors: a woman between 50 and 59 years old who had recovered from COVID-19.

This chain uses TRBV6-5 with TRBJ2-2, with D perhaps matching TRBD2 (6 bases). V lost 5 bases, J lost 5 bases, and 15 bases lay in between. There are 15 residues in the CDR3. Germline-derived CDR1 and CDR2 are MNHEY and SVGAGI. CDR3 DNA sequence: TGTGCCAGCAGTAAAAGCGGAGGGGTTACCGGGGAGCTGTTTTTT. This encodes CASSKSGGVTGELFF.

The rearrangement links TRBV9 to TRBJ1-2; 7 nucleotides agree with TRBD1. With V trimmed by 3 bases and J by 4 bases, 9 bases remained unmatched. The CDR3 has 15 amino acids. Per germline, CDR1 SGDLS and CDR2 YYNGEE. This CDR3 is CASSAGADRLYGYTF. The DNA of the CDR3 is TGTGCCAGCAGCGCCGGGGCGGACAGGCTCTATGGCTACACCTTC.

The chain has TRBV5-1 and TRBJ2-1, with D maybe TRBD2 (5 bases). V gave up 0 bases and J gave up 1 base, with 8 bases separating them. CDR1 is SGHRS, CDR2 YFSETQ, per germline. This CDR3 region has 15 residues. The CDR3 sequence: CASSLVPGSYNEQFF. CDR3 in DNA: TGCGCCAGCAGCTTGGTACCGGGATCCTACAATGAGCAGTTCTTC.

In the case of this clone: Additional DNA sequences in this sample encode the identical CDR3. The chain joins TRBV5-1 to TRBJ2-7; 8 bases are shared with TRBD1. Trimming removed 0 bases from V and 7 bases from J; junction bases left unmatched: 6. There are 14 residues in the CDR3. Germline V gives CDR1 SGHRS, CDR2 YFSETQ. The CDR3: CASSLGQGAYEQYF. In DNA form, the CDR3 reads TGCGCCAGCAGCTTGGGCCAGGGGGCTTATGAGCAGTACTTC.

The V call is TRBV6-5, the J call TRBJ1-2, with D possibly TRBD1 on 5 matching bases. Germline assignment: CDR1 MNHEY and CDR2 SVGAGI. V was cut by 4 bases and J by 4 bases, with 10 bases left in between. The CDR3 extends over 13 amino acids. As DNA, the CDR3 is TGTGCCAGCAGTTCTAGGGGCCTCTATGGCTACACCTTC. It yields the protein CASSSRGLYGYTF.

The genes are TRBV7-9 and TRBJ2-2; D might be TRBD2 (5 bases). CDR3 length equals 15 residues. Germline V gene lookup returns CDR1 SEHNR and CDR2 FQNEAQ (reference sequence). V was trimmed by 1 base and J by 5 bases, leaving 11 bases between them. The CDR3 sequence is CASSLVSGMTGELFF. CDR3 DNA sequence: TGTGCCAGCAGCTTAGTGTCGGGGATGACCGGGGAGCTGTTTTTT.

This sequence joins TRBV2 and TRBJ2-7; possible D gene TRBD1, 5 bases. Germline loops: CDR1 SNHLY, CDR2 FYNNEI. V gave up 6 bases and J gave up 1 base, with 10 bases separating them. The CDR3 sequence is 13 residues long. CDR3 amino acids: CASRTDRSYEQYF. For the CDR3, the DNA is TGTGCCAGCAGGACAGACAGATCCTACGAGCAGTACTTC.

The chain recombines TRBV19 with TRBJ1-4, with 7 bases fitting TRBD1. The ends lost 7 bases at V and 4 bases at J; junction bases unmatched: 6. The CDR3 spans 14 residues. Looked up from germline, CDR1 is LNHDA and CDR2 is SQIVND (reference sequence). CDR3 DNA sequence: TGTGCCAGTAACAACAGGGGCAATAATGAAAAACTGTTTTTT. This gives the protein CASNNRGNNEKLFF. Full variable domain (missing parts from reference TRBV19 and TRBJ1-4): DGGITQSPKYLFRKEGQNVTLSCEQNLNHDAMYWYRQDPGQGLRLIYYSQIVNDFQKGDIAEGYSVSREKKESFPLTVTSAQKNPTAFYLCASNNRGNNEKLFFGSGTQLSVL.

The sample holds a few counts of this clone. The chain recombines TRBV20-1 with TRBJ1-2, with D hard to call. Germline V CDR1 and CDR2: DFQATT, SNEGSKA (reference sequence). The CDR3 has 11 residues. The CDR3 DNA reads TGCAGCGAAAGCCCTAACTATGGCTACACCTTC. Protein: CSESPNYGYTF.

The chain employs TRBV6-1 and TRBJ1-4; TRBD1 aligns across 9 bases. This CDR3 spans 14 amino acids. Losses at the gene ends were 2 bases for V and 7 bases for J; bases not matched to a gene: 2. The germline V gene has CDR1 MNHNS and CDR2 SASEGT. CDR3 nucleotide sequence: TGTGCCAGCAGTGAAACAGGGGGCGGTGAAAAACTGTTTTTT. This codes for CASSETGGGEKLFF.

This rearrangement joins TRBV7-3 to TRBJ1-6; TRBD1 matches 7 bases. V lost 1 base, J lost 6 bases, and 15 bases stayed unmatched. Germline V lookup: CDR1 SGHTA, CDR2 FQGTGA. This CDR3 is built from 19 residues. CDR3 nucleotide sequence: TGTGCCAGCAGCTTAAGTCACGCCGGGGCTACAGGGGTTAATTCACCCCTCCACTTT. Amino acid sequence: CASSLSHAGATGVNSPLHF. Combining the CDR3 with reference TRBV7-3 and TRBJ1-6 gives the whole variable domain GAGVSQTPSNKVTEKGKYVELRCDPISGHTALYWYRQSLGQGPEFLIYFQGTGAADDSGLPNDRFFAVRPEGSVSTLKIQRTERGDSAVYLCASSLSHAGATGVNSPLHFGNGTRLTVT.

The chain combines TRBV2 with TRBJ1-2; D is possibly TRBD1 (5 bases). The CDR3 is 13 residues long. Germline values: CDR1 SNHLY, CDR2 FYNNEI. V was clipped by 7 bases and J by 4 bases, with 13 bases between them. The DNA of the CDR3 is TGTGCCAGCAAGGTCAGGGCCCCCTATGGCTACACCTTC. Encoded protein: CASKVRAPYGYTF. Looking up the rest from reference TRBV2 and TRBJ1-2 gives the full variable domain: EPEVTQTPSHQVTQMGQEVILRCVPISNHLYFYWYRQILGQKVEFLVSFYNNEISEKSEIFDDQFSVERPDGSNFTLKIRSTKLEDSAMYFCASKVRAPYGYTFGSGTRLTVV.

The chain is built from TRBV13 and TRBJ1-6; weak D call: TRBD1 (5 bases). V was clipped by 5 bases and J by 4 bases, with 9 bases between them. Germline loops: CDR1 PRHDT, CDR2 FYEKMQ (reference sequence). There are 14 residues in the CDR3. This chain's CDR3 is CASSRTTYNSPLHF. In nucleotides, the CDR3 is TGTGCCAGCAGCCGGACAACATATAATTCACCCCTCCACTTT.

The chain couples TRBV7-6 to TRBJ2-7, with D perhaps matching TRBD2 (5 bases). The CDR3 covers 13 residues. The ends were cut back, 5 bases at V and 2 bases at J, with 10 bases in the middle. CDR1 is SGHVS and CDR2 is FNYEAQ in the germline V gene. The CDR3: CASSAGLTYEQYV. The CDR3 DNA reads as TGTGCCAGCAGCGCAGGACTCACCTACGAGCAGTACGTC.

At least ten counts were recorded for this clone. The chain has TRBV24-1 and TRBJ2-3; 9 bases fit TRBD1. The CDR3 extends over 15 amino acids. Germline V gives CDR1 KGHDR, CDR2 SFDVKD. With V trimmed by 4 bases and J by 3 bases, 4 bases remained unmatched. For the CDR3, the DNA is TGTGCCACCAGTGACCCGGGACAGGGTACAGATACGCAGTATTTT. Amino acids: CATSDPGQGTDTQYF.

This rearrangement joins TRBV7-9 to TRBJ1-6; TRBD1 aligns across 12 bases. The trim removed 5 bases at V and 3 bases at J, leaving 11 bases unmatched. The CDR3 contains 19 residues. Germline loops: CDR1 SEHNR, CDR2 FQNEAQ (reference sequence). The CDR3 DNA reads TGTGCCAGCAGCGCCCCGGGACAGGGGGCTTCACTCTATAATTCACCCCTCCACTTT. Its translation: CASSAPGQGASLYNSPLHF.

The rearrangement joins TRBV2 to TRBJ1-2, with D hard to call. Germline CDR1 reads SNHLY; CDR2 reads FYNNEI. Deletions cut 6 bases from V and 0 bases from J, with 32 bases between. This CDR3 region has 21 residues. This CDR3 reads CASRPPPVLTVTGKANYGYTF. The CDR3 coding sequence is TGTGCCAGCAGGCCCCCTCCCGTCTTGACGGTGACGGGGAAAGCTAACTATGGCTACACCTTC.

This chain connects TRBV29-1 to TRBJ2-1; D unresolved. CDR3 length equals 12 residues. V was pared by 0 bases and J by 8 bases, with 8 bases between. From germline, CDR1 is SQVTM and CDR2 ANQGSEA. CDR3 nucleotide sequence: TGCAGCGTTGAAGAACGGTACGATGAGCAGTTCTTC. Its protein is CSVEERYDEQFF.

The chain uses TRBV5-1 and TRBJ1-1; D remains unclear. Germline CDR1 is SGHRS and CDR2 is YFSETQ. Trimming removed 2 bases from V and 1 base from J, with 9 bases in between. The CDR3 is made up of 14 amino acids. CDR3 in amino acids: CASSLHPSNTEAFF. Here the CDR3 DNA reads TGCGCCAGCAGCTTACACCCCTCGAACACTGAAGCTTTCTTT.

The table lists this clone with a count of one. The chain couples TRBV9 to TRBJ2-6; D unclear. Germline V gives CDR1 SGDLS, CDR2 YYNGEE. V shed 6 bases and J shed 1 base, with 14 bases lying between them. The CDR3 is made up of 16 amino acids. The CDR3 region is CASTWAGSSGANVLTF. CDR3 sequence (DNA): TGTGCCAGCACCTGGGCAGGATCATCTGGGGCCAACGTCCTGACTTTC.

This chain connects TRBV5-1 to TRBJ1-5; D is unclear. The V end lost 7 bases, the J end lost 3 bases, and 14 bases lay between the germline ends. This CDR3 has 14 residues. Looked up from germline, CDR1 is SGHRS and CDR2 is YFSETQ. The chain's CDR3 is CASRLSLNNQPQHF. DNA for the CDR3: TGCGCCAGCCGCCTTAGTCTGAACAATCAGCCCCAGCATTTT.